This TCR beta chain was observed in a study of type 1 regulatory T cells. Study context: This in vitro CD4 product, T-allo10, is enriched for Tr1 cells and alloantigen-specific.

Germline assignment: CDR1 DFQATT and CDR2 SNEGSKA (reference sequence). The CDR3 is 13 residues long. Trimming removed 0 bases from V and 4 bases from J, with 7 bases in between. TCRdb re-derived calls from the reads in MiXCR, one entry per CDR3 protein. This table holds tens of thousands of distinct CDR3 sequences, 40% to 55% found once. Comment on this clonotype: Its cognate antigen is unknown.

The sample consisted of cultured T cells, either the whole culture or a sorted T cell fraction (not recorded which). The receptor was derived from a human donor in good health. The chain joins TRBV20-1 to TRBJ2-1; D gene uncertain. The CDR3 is CSARDAVYNEQFF. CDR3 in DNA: TGCAGTGCTAGAGATGCAGTTTACAATGAGCAGTTCTTC.